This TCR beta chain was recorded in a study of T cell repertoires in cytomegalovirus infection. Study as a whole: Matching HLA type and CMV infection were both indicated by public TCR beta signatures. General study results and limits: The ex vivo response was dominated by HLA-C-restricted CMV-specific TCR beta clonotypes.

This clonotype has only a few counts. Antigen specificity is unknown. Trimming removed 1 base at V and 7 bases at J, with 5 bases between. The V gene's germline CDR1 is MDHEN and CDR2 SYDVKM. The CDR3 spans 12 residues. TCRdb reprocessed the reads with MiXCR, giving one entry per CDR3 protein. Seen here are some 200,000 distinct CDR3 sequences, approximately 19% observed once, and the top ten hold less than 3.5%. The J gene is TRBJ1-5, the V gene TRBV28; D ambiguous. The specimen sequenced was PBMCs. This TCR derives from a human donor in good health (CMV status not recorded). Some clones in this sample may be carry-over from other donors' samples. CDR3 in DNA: TGTGCCAGCAGTTTATTATCCCAGCCCCAGCATTTT. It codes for CASSLLSQPQHF.